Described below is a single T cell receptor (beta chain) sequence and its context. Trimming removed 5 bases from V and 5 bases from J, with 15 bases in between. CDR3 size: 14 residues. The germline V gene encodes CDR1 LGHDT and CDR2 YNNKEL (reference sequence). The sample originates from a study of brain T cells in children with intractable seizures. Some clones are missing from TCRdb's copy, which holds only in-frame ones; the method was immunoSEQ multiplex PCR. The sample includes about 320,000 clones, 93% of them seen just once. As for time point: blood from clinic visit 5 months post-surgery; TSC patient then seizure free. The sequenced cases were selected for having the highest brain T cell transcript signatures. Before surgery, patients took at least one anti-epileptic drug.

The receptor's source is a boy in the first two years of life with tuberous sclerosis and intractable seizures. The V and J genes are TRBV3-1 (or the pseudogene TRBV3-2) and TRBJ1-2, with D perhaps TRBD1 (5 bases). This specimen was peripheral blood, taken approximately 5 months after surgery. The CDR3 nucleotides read TGTGCCAGCAGCTCCGGACACTCTCTTTATGGCTACACCTTC. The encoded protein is CASSSGHSLYGYTF.